The 5 T cell receptor beta chains in this list originate from one sample, sequenced in a study of blood T cell repertoires in COVID-19. Some clones are missing from TCRdb's copy, which holds only in-frame ones; the method was immunoSEQ multiplex PCR. The sample includes approximately 300,000 clones, 89% of them seen just once. Sample: peripheral blood. The receptors stem from a man between 18 and 29 years old who had recovered from COVID-19.

The chain has TRBV29-1 and TRBJ2-1, with 8 nucleotides matching TRBD2. Germline CDR1 reads SQVTM; CDR2 reads ANQGSEA. The length of the CDR3 is 13 residues. After removal of 7 bases from V and 7 bases from J, the junction contained 9 bases not matched to a gene. CDR3 amino acids: CSASGTRVNEQFF. CDR3 sequence (DNA): TGCAGCGCCTCCGGGACTAGGGTGAATGAGCAGTTCTTC.

The J gene is TRBJ1-2, the V gene TRBV12-3 or TRBV12-4; no clear D gene. Trimming left V 1 base short and J 11 bases short, with 8 bases between. This CDR3 contains 11 residues. For the CDR3, the DNA is TGTGCCAGCAGTTTAGGAGAGCGGTACACCTTC. It specifies CASSLGERYTF.

The chain is built from TRBV5-1 and TRBJ1-5; D perhaps matches TRBD1 (5 bases). The length of the CDR3 is 15 residues. From germline, CDR1 is SGHRS and CDR2 YFSETQ. The V and J ends lost 4 bases and 7 bases respectively, with 18 bases between them. The CDR3 protein is CASSPVGGADQPQHF. The CDR3 DNA is TGCGCCAGCAGCCCGGTAGGAGGGGCGGACCAGCCCCAGCATTTT.

The chain has TRBV4-1 and TRBJ1-1, with D uncertain. Germline-derived CDR1 and CDR2 are MGHRA and YSYEKL. The CDR3 extends over 17 amino acids. Trimming cost V 0 bases and J 1 base, with 15 bases left between them. CDR3 sequence reads: CASSQEEGQITNTEAFF. Written as DNA, the CDR3 is TGCGCCAGCAGCCAAGAAGAGGGTCAGATTACGAACACTGAAGCTTTCTTT.

The V and J genes are TRBV27 and TRBJ1-2, with a tentative D call TRBD1 (6 bases). V lost 5 bases to trimming and J lost 8 bases, with 15 bases between them. Per germline, CDR1 MNHEY and CDR2 SMNVEV (reference sequence). The CDR3 extends over 13 amino acids. CDR3 sequence (DNA): TGTGCCAGCAGTGCCCTTGGGGGCGGGGGCTACACCTTC. Amino acids: CASSALGGGGYTF.